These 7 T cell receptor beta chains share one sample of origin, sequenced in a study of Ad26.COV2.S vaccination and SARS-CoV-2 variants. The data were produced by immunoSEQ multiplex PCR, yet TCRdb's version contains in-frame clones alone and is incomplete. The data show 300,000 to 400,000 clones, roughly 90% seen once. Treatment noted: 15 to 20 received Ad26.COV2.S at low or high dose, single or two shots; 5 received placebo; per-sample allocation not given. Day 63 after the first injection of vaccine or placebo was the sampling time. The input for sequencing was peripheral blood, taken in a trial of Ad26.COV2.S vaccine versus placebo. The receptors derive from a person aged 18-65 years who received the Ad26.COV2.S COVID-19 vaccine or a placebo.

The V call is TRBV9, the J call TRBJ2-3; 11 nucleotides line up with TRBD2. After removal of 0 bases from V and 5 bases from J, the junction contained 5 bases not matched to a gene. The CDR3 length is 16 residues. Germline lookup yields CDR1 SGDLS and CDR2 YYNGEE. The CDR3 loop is CASSVVAGGPGDTQYF. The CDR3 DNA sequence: TGTGCCAGCAGCGTAGTAGCGGGGGGGCCAGGAGATACGCAGTATTTT.

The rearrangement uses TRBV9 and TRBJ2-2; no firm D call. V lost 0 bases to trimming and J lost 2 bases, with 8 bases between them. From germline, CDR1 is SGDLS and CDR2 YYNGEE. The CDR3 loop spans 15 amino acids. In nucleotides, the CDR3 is TGTGCCAGCAGCGTAGCTCAGACCAACACCGGGGAGCTGTTTTTT. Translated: CASSVAQTNTGELFF.

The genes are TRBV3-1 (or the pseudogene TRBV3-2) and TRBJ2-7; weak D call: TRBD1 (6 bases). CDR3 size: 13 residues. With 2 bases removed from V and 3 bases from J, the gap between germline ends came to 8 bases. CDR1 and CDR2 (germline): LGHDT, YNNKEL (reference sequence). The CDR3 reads CASSQTGIYEQYF. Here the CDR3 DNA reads TGTGCCAGCAGCCAAACAGGGATCTACGAGCAGTACTTC.

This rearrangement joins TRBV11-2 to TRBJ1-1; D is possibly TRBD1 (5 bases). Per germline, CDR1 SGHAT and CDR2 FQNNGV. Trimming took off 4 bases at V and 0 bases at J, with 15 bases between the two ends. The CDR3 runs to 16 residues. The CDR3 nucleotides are TGTGCCAGCAGCTGGGGGGTCGGGAGGGTGAACACTGAAGCTTTCTTT. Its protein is CASSWGVGRVNTEAFF. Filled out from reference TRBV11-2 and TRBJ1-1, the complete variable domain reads EAGVAQSPRYKIIEKRQSVAFWCNPISGHATLYWYQQILGQGPKLLIQFQNNGVVDDSQLPKDRFSAERLKGVDSTLKIQPAKLEDSAVYLCASSWGVGRVNTEAFFGQGTRLTVV.

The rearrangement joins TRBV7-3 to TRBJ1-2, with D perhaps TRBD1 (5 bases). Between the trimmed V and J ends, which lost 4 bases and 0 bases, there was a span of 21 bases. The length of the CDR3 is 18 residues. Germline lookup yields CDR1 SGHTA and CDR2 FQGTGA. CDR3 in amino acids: CASSSPRAGVSSNYGYTF. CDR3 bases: TGTGCCAGCAGCTCCCCCCGGGCGGGGGTTTCGTCTAACTATGGCTACACCTTC.

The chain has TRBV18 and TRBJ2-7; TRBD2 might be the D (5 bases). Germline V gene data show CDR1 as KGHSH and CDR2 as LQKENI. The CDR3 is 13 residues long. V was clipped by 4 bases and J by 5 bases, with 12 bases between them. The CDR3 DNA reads TGTGCCAGCTCACTCCGGGATAGGGACGAGCAGTACTTC. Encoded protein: CASSLRDRDEQYF.

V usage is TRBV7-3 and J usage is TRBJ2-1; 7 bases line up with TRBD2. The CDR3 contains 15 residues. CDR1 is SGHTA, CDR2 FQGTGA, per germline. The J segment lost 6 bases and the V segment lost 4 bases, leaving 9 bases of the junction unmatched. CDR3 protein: CASSSSGLDSNEQFF. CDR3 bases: TGTGCCAGCAGCTCCTCCGGACTAGACTCCAATGAGCAGTTCTTC.